This TCR beta chain was retrieved from a study of T-cell memory formation after mild COVID-19. Background on the study: Largely donor-specific sequence clusters came from a couple of donors. Notes on the study in general: Those CD4+ clones that contracted were mainly in CM and EM (CD8+ ones in EMRA). Some clones that responded turned up in pre-infection memory, which suggests that cross-reactive memory joined in.

Deletions cut 3 bases from V and 6 bases from J, with 9 bases between. The CDR3 length is 12 residues. Germline lookup yields CDR1 MNHNS and CDR2 SASEGT. Constant-segment primers served in 5'RACE that generated TCR alpha and TCR beta cDNA libraries bearing sample barcodes and UMIs. TCRdb ran MiXCR on the 5' RACE reads and lists one entry per CDR3 protein. The data show more than 350,000 distinct CDR3 sequences, about 21% seen once. A remark on this clonotype: Its cognate antigen is unknown.

Input material: PBMCs or a T cell subset sorted from them (not recorded which). This sequence joins TRBV6-1 and TRBJ2-7; D uncertain. This sequence originates from an adult woman who had mild COVID-19 (a few samples of this study predate the infection). Cell type and time point are not known. In DNA form, the CDR3 reads TGTGCCAGCAGTGATAACCCGGTCGAGCAGTACTTC. It translates to CASSDNPVEQYF.